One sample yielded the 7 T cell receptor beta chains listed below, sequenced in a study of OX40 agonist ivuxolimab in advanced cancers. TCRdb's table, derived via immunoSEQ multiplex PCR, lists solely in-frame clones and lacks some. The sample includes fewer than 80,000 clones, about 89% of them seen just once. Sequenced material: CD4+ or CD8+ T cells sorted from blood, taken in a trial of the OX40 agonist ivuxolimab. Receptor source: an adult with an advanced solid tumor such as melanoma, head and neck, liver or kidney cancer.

CDR3 coding DNA: TGCGCCAGCAGCCTCGGGACTAGCGGTGAAGAGACCCAGTACTTC. This translates into CASSLGTSGEETQYF. The V gene is TRBV4-1, the J gene TRBJ2-5, with 11 positions matching TRBD2. After removal of 4 bases from V and 3 bases from J, the junction contained 4 bases not matched to a gene. CDR1 MGHRA and CDR2 YSYEKL come from the germline V gene. The length of the CDR3 is 15 residues.

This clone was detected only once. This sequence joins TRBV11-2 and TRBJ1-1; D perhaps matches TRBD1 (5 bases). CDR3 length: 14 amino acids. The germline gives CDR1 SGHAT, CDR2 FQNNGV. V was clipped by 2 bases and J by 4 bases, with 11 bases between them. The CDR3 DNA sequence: TGTGCCAGCAGCTTAACAGGAGGGCGCACTGAAGCTTTCTTT. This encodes CASSLTGGRTEAFF.

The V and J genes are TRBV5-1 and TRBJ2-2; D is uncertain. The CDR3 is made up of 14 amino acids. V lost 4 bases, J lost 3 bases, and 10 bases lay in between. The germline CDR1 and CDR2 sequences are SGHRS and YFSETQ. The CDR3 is CASSVGPDTGELFF. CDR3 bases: TGCGCCAGCAGCGTCGGGCCCGACACCGGGGAGCTGTTTTTT.

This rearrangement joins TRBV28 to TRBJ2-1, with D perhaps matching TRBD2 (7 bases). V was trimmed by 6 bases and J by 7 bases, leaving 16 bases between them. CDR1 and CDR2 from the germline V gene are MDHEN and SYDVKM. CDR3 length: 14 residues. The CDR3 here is CASRAGQPLNEQFF. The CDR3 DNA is TGTGCCAGCAGAGCGGGACAACCACTTAATGAGCAGTTCTTC.

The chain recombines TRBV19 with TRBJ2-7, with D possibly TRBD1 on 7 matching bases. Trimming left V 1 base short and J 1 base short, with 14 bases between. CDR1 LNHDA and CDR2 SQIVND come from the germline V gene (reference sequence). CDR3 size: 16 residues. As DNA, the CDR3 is TGTGCCAGTAGTATAGGAGGCGGGACAGTATCCTACGAGCAGTACTTC. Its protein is CASSIGGGTVSYEQYF.

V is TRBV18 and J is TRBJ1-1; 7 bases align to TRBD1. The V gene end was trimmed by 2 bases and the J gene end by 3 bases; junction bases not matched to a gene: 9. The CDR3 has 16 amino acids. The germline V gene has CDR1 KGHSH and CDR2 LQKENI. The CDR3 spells CASSPFLGGEDTEAFF. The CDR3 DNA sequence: TGTGCCAGCTCACCATTTTTAGGGGGCGAGGACACTGAAGCTTTCTTT.

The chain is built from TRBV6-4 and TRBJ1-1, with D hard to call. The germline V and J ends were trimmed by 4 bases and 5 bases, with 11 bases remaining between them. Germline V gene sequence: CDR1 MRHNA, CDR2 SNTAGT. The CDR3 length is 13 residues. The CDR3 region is CASSAQRDTEAFF. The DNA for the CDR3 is TGTGCCAGCAGTGCTCAGCGGGATACTGAAGCTTTCTTT.